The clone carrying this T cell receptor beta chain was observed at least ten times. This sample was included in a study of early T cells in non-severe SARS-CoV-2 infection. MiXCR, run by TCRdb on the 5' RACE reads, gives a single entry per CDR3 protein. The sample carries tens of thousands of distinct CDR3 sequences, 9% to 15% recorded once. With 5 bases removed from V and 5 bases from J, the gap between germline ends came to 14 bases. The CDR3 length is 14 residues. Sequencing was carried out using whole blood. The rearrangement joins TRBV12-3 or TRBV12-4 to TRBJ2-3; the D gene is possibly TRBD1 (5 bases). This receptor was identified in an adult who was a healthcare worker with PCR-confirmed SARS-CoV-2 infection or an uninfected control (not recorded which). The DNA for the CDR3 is TGTGCCAGCAGTCCCAGGGCATCCTTAGATACGCAGTATTTT. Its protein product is CASSPRASLDTQYF.